The rows below give T cell receptor beta chains drawn from one sample of a study of blood T cell repertoires in COVID-19. TCRdb's table, derived via immunoSEQ multiplex PCR, lists solely in-frame clones and lacks some. The data hold almost 95,000 clones, with 65% to 85% observed a single time. The material sequenced was peripheral blood. All receptors come from a man between 60 and 75 years old with acute or convalescent COVID-19. Each CDR3 is given without its conserved first and last residue. The order of the fields is CDR3 protein, V gene.

CDR3aa: ASSPGQSSGNTIY
v_gene: TRBV9

CDR3aa: ASSLVQGVAGELF
v_gene: TRBV11-1

CDR3aa: AWGQGGPYEQY
v_gene: TRBV30

CDR3aa: ASSNPGIGYT
v_gene: TRBV6-5

CDR3aa: ASSFAANTEAF
v_gene: TRBV27

CDR3aa: ASSQDQVADTQY
v_gene: TRBV3-1/TRBV3-2

CDR3aa: ASSQDPGASTEAF
v_gene: TRBV4-3

CDR3aa: ASSPRTSGNEQF
v_gene: TRBV7-9

CDR3aa: ASSGPGTGISSPLH
v_gene: TRBV5-1

CDR3aa: ASRPGPHTEAF
v_gene: TRBV5-1

CDR3aa: ASSFGGRLGKETQY
v_gene: TRBV5-8

CDR3aa: ASSESGLAGLYNEQF
v_gene: TRBV10-2

CDR3aa: ASSQDGLAAIGGEQF
v_gene: TRBV4-2